The 25 T cell receptor beta chains given below trace back to one sample, sequenced in a study of cytomegalovirus exposure and HLA in healthy donors. PCR employed 60 Vbeta and 13 Jbeta primers. Data came from immunoSEQ multiplex PCR; TCRdb stores just in-frame clones and leaves some out. This sample's table reports approximately 45,000 clones. Sequencing input: PBMCs. These receptors all come from a woman aged 40 to 50 in good health and CMV-seronegative.

The chain couples TRBV29-1 to TRBJ1-2; 11 positions match TRBD1. V gave up 8 bases and J gave up 4 bases; unmatched junction bases: 6. CDR3 length: 13 residues. Germline assignment: CDR1 SQVTM and CDR2 ANQGSEA. The CDR3 nucleotides are TGCAGCATTAGGGGGACAGGGGGCTATGGCTACACCTTC. It encodes CSIRGTGGYGYTF.

The chain recombines TRBV18 with TRBJ2-3; 7 bases map to TRBD1. The germline V gene has CDR1 KGHSH and CDR2 LQKENI. Trimming took 1 base from V and 3 from J; bases not matched to a gene: 7. The CDR3 is 16 residues long. The CDR3 DNA reads as TGTGCCAGCTCACCACTTCGGACAGGTTTTACAGATACGCAGTATTTT. Translating gives CASSPLRTGFTDTQYF. The complete variable domain, with remaining parts taken from reference TRBV18 and TRBJ2-3, reads NAGVMQNPRHLVRRRGQEARLRCSPMKGHSHVYWYRQLPEEGLKFMVYLQKENIIDESGMPKERFSAEFPKEGPSILRIQQVVRGDSAAYFCASSPLRTGFTDTQYFGPGTRLTVL.

The chain has TRBV7-9 and TRBJ2-3, with 7 bases matching TRBD2. Looked up from germline, CDR1 is SEHNR and CDR2 is FQNEAQ (reference sequence). V lost 5 bases, J lost 4 bases, and 9 bases stayed unmatched. The CDR3 covers 15 residues. This chain's CDR3 is CASSLLEGRADTQYF. In DNA, the CDR3 is TGTGCCAGCAGCCTGCTCGAGGGGAGGGCAGATACGCAGTATTTT.

The chain links TRBV6-6 to TRBJ1-5, with D hard to call. CDR3 length: 12 residues. Trimming cost V 7 bases and J 8 bases, with 12 bases left between them. Germline CDR1 and CDR2: MNHNY and SVGAGI (reference sequence). CDR3 sequence: CASTRSVEPQHF. Here the CDR3 DNA reads TGTGCCAGCACGAGATCCGTAGAGCCCCAGCATTTT.

This chain links TRBV4-2 with TRBJ2-2; TRBD2 agrees at 7 bases. V shed 1 base and J 0 bases; nucleotides not matched to a gene: 8. The germline CDR1 and CDR2 sequences are LGHNA and YNFKEQ. The CDR3 sequence is 18 residues long. CDR3 coding DNA: TGTGCCAGCAGCCAAGTTCCTCCGGGACTATCGAACACCGGGGAGCTGTTTTTT. Protein: CASSQVPPGLSNTGELFF.

V is TRBV6-6 and J is TRBJ1-6; TRBD1 might be the D (5 bases). CDR1 is MNHNY, CDR2 SVGAGI, per germline (reference sequence). This CDR3 has 15 residues. The V gene lost 6 bases and the J gene lost 7 bases, with 16 bases spanning the gap. CDR3 sequence reads: CASRELRQPNSPLHF. CDR3 in DNA: TGTGCCAGCAGGGAACTGCGACAGCCAAATTCACCCCTCCACTTT.

The J gene is TRBJ2-1, the V gene TRBV28; D possibly corresponds to TRBD2 (5 bases). CDR1 and CDR2 (germline): MDHEN, SYDVKM. Deletions cut 2 bases from V and 5 bases from J, with 19 bases between. The CDR3 spans 17 residues. This CDR3 reads CASSLGYSAGTDNEQFF. The DNA of the CDR3 is TGTGCCAGCAGTTTAGGTTACTCGGCGGGCACAGACAATGAGCAGTTCTTC.

This chain connects TRBV4-1 to TRBJ2-7; D perhaps matches TRBD2 (6 bases). Germline-derived CDR1 and CDR2 are MGHRA and YSYEKL. The V end lost 4 bases, the J end lost 4 bases, and 17 bases lay between the germline ends. The CDR3 loop spans 15 amino acids. CDR3 nucleotides: TGCGCCAGCAGCCCGGGACTTCCTGGGCGGTACGAGCAGTACTTC. This codes for CASSPGLPGRYEQYF.

The V and J genes are TRBV5-6 and TRBJ2-5; 11 nucleotides align to TRBD1. Germline CDR1 reads SGHDT; CDR2 reads YYEEEE. This CDR3 spans 15 amino acids. V was pared by 2 bases and J by 4 bases, with 4 bases of the junction left unmatched. This chain's CDR3 is CASSFRTGGLETQYF. Here the CDR3 DNA reads TGTGCCAGCAGCTTCAGGACAGGGGGCTTAGAGACCCAGTACTTC.

V usage is TRBV18 and J usage is TRBJ1-5; 11 bases map to TRBD1. Germline V gene data show CDR1 as KGHSH and CDR2 as LQKENI. The CDR3 length is 15 residues. Losses at the gene ends were 5 bases for V and 7 bases for J; bases not matched to a gene: 7. CDR3 nucleotide sequence: TGTGCCAGCTCATTGGACAGGGGGCCATGGCAGCCCCAGCATTTT. It yields the protein CASSLDRGPWQPQHF.

The J gene is TRBJ2-7, the V gene TRBV11-2, with a possible D match to TRBD2 (5 bases). The germline CDR1 and CDR2 sequences are SGHAT and FQNNGV. Deletions cut 0 bases from V and 11 bases from J, with 11 bases between. This CDR3 contains 12 residues. As DNA, the CDR3 is TGTGCCAGCAGCTTAGATCGGGAAGTGGAGTACTTC. Translation: CASSLDREVEYF.

The chain combines TRBV5-8 with TRBJ1-1, with D possibly TRBD1 on 5 matching bases. The length of the CDR3 is 16 residues. Germline assignment: CDR1 SGHTS and CDR2 YDEGEE. V was shortened by 4 bases and J by 2 bases, with 18 bases between the two germline ends. The CDR3 loop is CASSRGAAEANTEAFF. For the CDR3, the DNA is TGTGCCAGCAGCCGCGGGGCGGCGGAAGCCAACACTGAAGCTTTCTTT.

The rearrangement uses TRBV15 and TRBJ2-7, with a tentative D call TRBD1 (6 bases). Deletions cut 3 bases from V and 6 bases from J, with 18 bases between. CDR3 size: 15 residues. The germline CDR1 and CDR2 sequences are LNHNV and YYDKDF (reference sequence). The CDR3 DNA reads as TGTGCCACCAGCAGGGCGGACAGTCCTAGGGTCGAGCAGTACTTC. Translation gives CATSRADSPRVEQYF. Complete variable domain (other parts from reference TRBV15 and TRBJ2-7): DAMVIQNPRYQVTQFGKPVTLSCSQTLNHNVMYWYQQKSSQAPKLLFHYYDKDFNNEADTPDNFQSRRPNTSFCFLDIRSPGLGDTAMYLCATSRADSPRVEQYFGPGTRLTVT.

The chain carries TRBV7-6 and TRBJ2-5; no firm D call. Germline lookup yields CDR1 SGHVS and CDR2 FNYEAQ. Trimming shortened V by 2 bases and J by 2 bases, and 12 bases separated the two germline ends. This CDR3 comprises 15 residues. The CDR3 region is CASSLFQKTQETQYF. CDR3 bases: TGTGCCAGCAGCTTATTCCAAAAGACTCAAGAGACCCAGTACTTC. Full variable domain (outside the CDR3, taken from reference TRBV7-6 and TRBJ2-5): GAGVSQSPRYKVTKRGQDVALRCDPISGHVSLYWYRQALGQGPEFLTYFNYEAQQDKSGLPNDRFSAERPEGSISTLTIQRTEQRDSAMYRCASSLFQKTQETQYFGPGTRLLVL.

The rearrangement uses TRBV7-2 and TRBJ2-2, with 8 bases fitting TRBD2. V lost 5 bases and J lost 5; bases outside the gene matches: 7. The CDR3 runs 15 residues. Germline CDR1 reads SGHTA; CDR2 reads FQGNSA. In DNA form, the CDR3 reads TGTGCCAGCAGCGCGATAGCGGGGAGTACCGGGGAGCTGTTTTTT. As protein: CASSAIAGSTGELFF. Based on the CDR3 plus reference TRBV7-2 and TRBJ2-2, the full variable domain is GAGVSQSPSNKVTEKGKDVELRCDPISGHTALYWYRQSLGQGLEFLIYFQGNSAPDKSGLPSDRFSAERTGGSVSTLTIQRTQQEDSAVYLCASSAIAGSTGELFFGEGSRLTVL.

V gene TRBV7-3 combines with J gene TRBJ1-1; the D is unclear. CDR1 is SGHTA and CDR2 is FQGTGA in the germline V gene. The CDR3 is 14 residues long. Trimming pared 0 bases from V and 5 bases from J, leaving 10 bases between. Here the CDR3 DNA reads TGTGCCAGCAGCTTAACCGGGAGGGAAACTGAAGCTTTCTTT. This gives the protein CASSLTGRETEAFF.

This chain links TRBV5-1 with TRBJ1-2; D is uncertain. The germline CDR1 and CDR2 sequences are SGHRS and YFSETQ. The CDR3 is made up of 13 amino acids. The V gene lost 0 bases and the J gene lost 8 bases, with 11 bases spanning the gap. The CDR3 loop is CASSLAQVGGYTF. Written as DNA, the CDR3 is TGCGCCAGCAGCTTGGCCCAGGTTGGAGGCTACACCTTC.

V is TRBV7-3 and J is TRBJ2-7; 8 positions match TRBD2. V lost 5 bases to trimming and J lost 5 bases; unmatched junction nucleotides: 8. Germline lookup yields CDR1 SGHTA and CDR2 FQGTGA. CDR3 length equals 14 residues. Here the CDR3 reads CASSPVSGGDEQYF. The DNA for the CDR3 is TGTGCCAGCAGCCCCGTATCGGGGGGGGACGAGCAGTACTTC.

The chain has TRBV7-9 and TRBJ2-7; D gene uncertain. With 8 bases removed from V and 3 bases from J, the gap between germline ends came to 11 bases. The CDR3 sequence is 12 residues long. CDR1 is SEHNR, CDR2 FQNEAQ, per germline (reference sequence). In nucleotides, the CDR3 is TGTGCCAGCTCAACAATCAGCTACGAGCAGTACTTC. It encodes CASSTISYEQYF.

The rearrangement joins TRBV21-1 to TRBJ2-7; the table's D call TRBD1 went unverified against the DNA. TRBV21-1 is given as a pseudogene. This CDR3 has 14 amino acids. CDR3 sequence reads: CASSRAGHSYEQYF. CDR3 coding DNA: TGTGCCAGCAGCAGGGCAGGGCATTCCTACGAGCAGTACTTC.

This chain connects TRBV25-1 to TRBJ1-2; D uncertain. There are 14 residues in the CDR3. Per germline, CDR1 MGHDK and CDR2 SYGVNS. The V end lost 1 base, the J end lost 4 bases, and 10 bases lay between the germline ends. The CDR3 reads CASSELRDSYGYTF. The CDR3 bases are TGTGCCAGCAGTGAATTGCGAGACTCCTATGGCTACACCTTC.

The chain joins TRBV27 to TRBJ2-1, with D maybe TRBD1 (6 bases). V shed 6 bases and J shed 5 bases, with 11 bases lying between them. Germline loops: CDR1 MNHEY, CDR2 SMNVEV (reference sequence). This CDR3 contains 13 residues. The CDR3 spells CASSVGTHNEQFF. Here the CDR3 DNA reads TGTGCCAGCAGCGTAGGGACACACAATGAGCAGTTCTTC.

This chain links TRBV5-6 with TRBJ1-5, with D possibly matching TRBD1 (5 bases). CDR1 and CDR2 (germline): SGHDT, YYEEEE. The CDR3 consists of 13 residues. Trimming took off 4 bases at V and 3 bases at J, with 8 bases between the two ends. In DNA form, the CDR3 reads TGTGCCAGCAGCCGGGGGGTCAATCAGCCCCAGCATTTT. Translation: CASSRGVNQPQHF.

This rearrangement joins TRBV4-2 to TRBJ1-4; possibly TRBD1 for D (6 bases). Germline V lookup: CDR1 LGHNA, CDR2 YNFKEQ. This CDR3 spans 18 amino acids. Trimming removed 4 bases at V and 2 bases at J, with 20 bases between. CDR3 sequence reads: CASSRQRGTQSTNEKLFF. Here the CDR3 DNA reads TGTGCCAGCAGCCGCCAAAGGGGGACCCAGAGTACTAATGAAAAACTGTTTTTT.

The gene calls are TRBV5-1 and TRBJ1-1; 8 positions match TRBD1. CDR1 and CDR2 (germline): SGHRS, YFSETQ. V shed 1 base and J 5 bases; nucleotides not matched to a gene: 1. This CDR3 is 13 amino acids long. In nucleotides, the CDR3 is TGCGCCAGCAGCTTGCAGGGGGCTACTGAAGCTTTCTTT. Amino acid sequence: CASSLQGATEAFF.